Below are 20 T cell receptor beta chains sequenced from a single sample in a study of cytomegalovirus exposure and HLA in healthy donors. A multiplex PCR was run with 60 Vbeta primers and 13 Jbeta primers. Using immunoSEQ multiplex PCR, the repertoire was profiled, and TCRdb retains in-frame clones only, with some absent. The table lists some 160,000 clones, around four fifths of them singletons. Sequencing input: PBMCs. Receptors were obtained from a woman in her 30s in good health and CMV-seronegative.

This clone was observed a single time. The chain combines TRBV5-4 with TRBJ1-1; 8 nucleotides align to TRBD1. Germline V gene sequence: CDR1 SGHNT, CDR2 YYREEE (reference sequence). The CDR3 runs to 13 residues. Trimming took 2 bases from V and 10 from J; bases not matched to a gene: 7. CDR3 region: CASSLSGGARAFF. The CDR3 DNA sequence: TGTGCCAGCAGCTTATCAGGGGGCGCACGAGCTTTCTTT.

This clone was counted only a few times. CDR3 bases: TGTGCCAGCAGCGACAGGGGAATGGGCACTGAAGCTTTCTTT. This encodes CASSDRGMGTEAFF. The gene calls are TRBV6-1 and TRBJ1-1; 8 nucleotides align to TRBD1. This CDR3 is built from 14 residues. Losses at the gene ends were 6 bases for V and 4 bases for J; bases not matched to a gene: 7. In germline, CDR1 is MNHNS, CDR2 SASEGT.

This clone was observed a single time. The chain recombines TRBV6-6 with TRBJ1-2, with D hard to call. The CDR3 runs to 12 residues. Trimming removed 6 bases at V and 4 bases at J, with 9 bases between. Germline V gene data show CDR1 as MNHNY and CDR2 as SVGAGI (reference sequence). The CDR3 coding sequence is TGTGCCAGCAGCCCTACCTCCTATGGCTACACCTTC. The encoded protein is CASSPTSYGYTF.

This clone came up a few times. The gene calls are TRBV12-5 and TRBJ1-2; weak D call: TRBD1 (5 bases). The CDR3 sequence is 13 residues long. Trimming stripped 6 bases from V and 5 bases from J, with 13 bases between. Germline CDR1 is LGHNT and CDR2 is FRNRAP. The CDR3 sequence is CASGTDSSYGYTF. CDR3 nucleotides: TGTGCTAGTGGGACAGACAGTTCTTATGGCTACACCTTC.

The chain joins TRBV7-9 to TRBJ1-1; D gene ambiguous. Trimming took 7 bases from V and 4 from J, leaving 13 bases between them. Per the germline V gene, CDR1 is SEHNR and CDR2 is FQNEAQ (reference sequence). CDR3 size: 13 residues. In DNA form, the CDR3 reads TGTGCCAGCACCAAAAACGGGGTCACTGAAGCTTTCTTT. Its protein product is CASTKNGVTEAFF.

This chain connects TRBV7-9 to TRBJ2-3, with TRBD1 matching over 7 bases. CDR1 and CDR2 from the germline V gene are SEHNR and FQNEAQ (reference sequence). The CDR3 contains 16 residues. The junction had 16 bases not matched to a gene; V was cut back by 5 bases and J by 8 bases. The CDR3 DNA is TGTGCCAGCAGCGGCACCGGGACACAGGGGTCGGGTACGCAGTATTTT. This codes for CASSGTGTQGSGTQYF. Full variable domain (rest looked up from reference TRBV7-9 and TRBJ2-3): DTGVSQNPRHKITKRGQNVTFRCDPISEHNRLYWYRQTLGQGPEFLTYFQNEAQLEKSRLLSDRFSAERPKGSFSTLEIQRTEQGDSAMYLCASSGTGTQGSGTQYFGPGTRLTVL.

This clone was recorded a few times. The chain couples TRBV7-8 to TRBJ1-5, with TRBD1 identical over 9 bases. The CDR3 is 15 amino acids. The J segment lost 6 bases and the V segment lost 5 bases, leaving 8 bases of the junction unmatched. Germline values: CDR1 SGHVS, CDR2 FQNEAQ. DNA of the CDR3: TGTGCCAGCAGCCAAGAGGACAGGGGCGGTCAGCCCCAGCATTTT. It specifies CASSQEDRGGQPQHF.

The chain carries TRBV4-1 and TRBJ1-6; D ambiguous. CDR1 is MGHRA and CDR2 is YSYEKL in the germline V gene. Trimming stripped 4 bases from V and 10 bases from J, with 23 bases between. The CDR3 has 17 residues. CDR3 sequence: CASSPSRAALLGSPLHF. Here the CDR3 DNA reads TGCGCCAGCAGCCCGTCGAGGGCAGCCCTGCTTGGGTCACCCCTCCACTTT.

This clone was seen a single time. The rearrangement joins TRBV28 to TRBJ2-1, with 9 positions matching TRBD2. Germline V lookup: CDR1 MDHEN, CDR2 SYDVKM. This CDR3 region has 14 residues. Trimming removed 4 bases from V and 5 bases from J; junction bases left unmatched: 3. CDR3 bases: TGTGCCAGCAGTTGGCGGGGGGGAAACAATGAGCAGTTCTTC. This encodes CASSWRGGNNEQFF. Variable domain in full (rest from reference TRBV28 and TRBJ2-1): DVKVTQSSRYLVKRTGEKVFLECVQDMDHENMFWYRQDPGLGLRLIYFSYDVKMKEKGDIPEGYSVSREKKERFSLILESASTNQTSMYLCASSWRGGNNEQFFGPGTRLTVL.

The genes are TRBV7-2 and TRBJ1-3, with unresolved D. The CDR3 contains 14 residues. Per the germline V gene, CDR1 is SGHTA and CDR2 is FQGNSA. With 3 bases removed from V and 0 bases from J, the gap between germline ends came to 6 bases. The CDR3: CASSFTASGNTIYF. CDR3 coding DNA: TGTGCCAGCAGCTTCACAGCCTCTGGAAACACCATATATTTT.

The chain joins TRBV7-7 to TRBJ2-5; a weak D match, TRBD1 (5 bases). CDR1 is SSHAT, CDR2 FNYEAQ, per germline (reference sequence). The V gene lost 5 bases and the J gene lost 2 bases, with 9 bases spanning the gap. The CDR3 runs 13 residues. The CDR3 coding sequence is TGTGCCAGCAGCCCACAGGTACAAGAGACCCAGTACTTC. The encoded protein is CASSPQVQETQYF.

CDR3: CASSYSATGSRYTF. CDR3 bases: TGTGCCAGCAGTTACTCAGCAACGGGGTCCCGCTACACCTTC. V usage is TRBV6-6 and J usage is TRBJ1-2; D gene uncertain. CDR1 MNHNY and CDR2 SVGAGI come from the germline V gene (reference sequence). V shed 0 bases and J shed 9 bases, with 14 bases lying between them. The CDR3 totals 14 residues.

This chain connects TRBV28 to TRBJ1-6; 8 positions match TRBD1. Per germline, CDR1 MDHEN and CDR2 SYDVKM. The V and J ends lost 6 bases and 2 bases, in that order; junction bases with no gene match: 9. The CDR3 has 17 amino acids. CDR3 nucleotides: TGTGCCAGCAGCCCACCCCAGGGGGCAACCTATAATTCACCCCTCCACTTT. Amino acids: CASSPPQGATYNSPLHF.

This chain joins TRBV18 and TRBJ2-7; D unresolved. Germline loops: CDR1 KGHSH, CDR2 LQKENI. Between the trimmed V and J ends, which lost 3 bases and 9 bases, there was a span of 18 bases. The CDR3 runs to 14 residues. The CDR3 loop reads CASSPESGPLWQYF. CDR3 nucleotides: TGTGCCAGCTCACCTGAGTCAGGTCCGCTTTGGCAGTACTTC.

In this sample, this clone turned up a few times. V gene TRBV5-6 combines with J gene TRBJ1-1; D remains ambiguous. The CDR3 runs 13 residues. Deletions cut 1 base from V and 0 bases from J, with 4 bases between. Germline V gives CDR1 SGHDT, CDR2 YYEEEE. The CDR3 spells CASSLIVNTEAFF. CDR3 bases: TGTGCCAGCAGCTTGATAGTGAACACTGAAGCTTTCTTT.

This clone occurred once. The chain uses TRBV19 and TRBJ1-1, with a weak D call TRBD1 (5 bases). V lost 5 bases, J lost 6 bases, and 19 bases lay in between. The CDR3 is 15 amino acids. In germline, CDR1 is LNHDA, CDR2 SQIVND (reference sequence). CDR3 coding DNA: TGTGCCAGTAGTTCATTTTCTGAAAAAGGGGCTGAAGCTTTCTTT. It codes for CASSSFSEKGAEAFF.

This chain connects TRBV6-1 to TRBJ1-4, with a tentative D call TRBD1 (6 bases). CDR1 is MNHNS, CDR2 SASEGT, per germline. The CDR3 sequence is 15 residues long. The ends were cut back, 6 bases at V and 9 bases at J, with 20 bases in the middle. The CDR3 nucleotides are TGTGCCAGCAGGGGGGACAACAAGCCGTCCCAAAAACTGTTTTTT. Its translation is CASRGDNKPSQKLFF.

The chain carries TRBV10-3 and TRBJ2-2, with TRBD2 as a possible D gene (6 bases). CDR1 is ENHRY and CDR2 is SYGVKD in the germline V gene. With 0 bases removed from V and 7 bases from J, the gap between germline ends came to 15 bases. The CDR3 covers 16 residues. The CDR3 loop reads CAISESSWRAGGELFF. Here the CDR3 DNA reads TGTGCCATCAGTGAGTCGAGCTGGAGGGCAGGCGGGGAGCTGTTTTTT.

The rearrangement links TRBV25-1 to TRBJ1-2; the D is unclear. Trimming removed 3 bases from V and 2 bases from J, with 10 bases in between. The germline gives CDR1 MGHDK, CDR2 SYGVNS. The CDR3 sequence is 14 residues long. CDR3 in DNA: TGTGCCAGCAGTGACCTGGCCTGGAACTATGGCTACACCTTC. Encoded protein: CASSDLAWNYGYTF.

Points on this clone: One end of the junction varies from germline; a read error may be responsible. The same CDR3 can be traced to other DNA sequences in this sample. The rearrangement joins TRBV6-6 to TRBJ1-2; 7 nucleotides align to TRBD1. The CDR3 covers 16 residues. CDR1 and CDR2 from the germline V gene are MNHNY and SVGAGI (reference sequence). The CDR3 DNA reads as TGTGCTAGCAGTTACTCACAGACAGGGACCTACTATGGCTACACCTTC. As protein: CASSYSQTGTYYGYTF.